This T cell receptor (beta chain) was sequenced in a study of OX40 agonist ivuxolimab in advanced cancers. Whole-study context: With a range of roughly 20 to 85, age averaged 60 years, and around 83% were male.

Generated by immunoSEQ multiplex PCR, the TCRdb table keeps only in-frame clones and is missing some. The table records approximately 40,000 clones, 80% of them present only once. CDR3 length: 14 residues. Trimming took 4 bases from V and 7 from J, leaving 12 bases between them. CDR1 and CDR2 (germline): SGDLS, YYNGEE. The clonotype comes from an adult with an advanced solid tumor such as melanoma, head and neck, liver or kidney cancer. The material sequenced was CD4+ or CD8+ T cells sorted from blood, taken in a trial of the OX40 agonist ivuxolimab. The chain employs TRBV9 and TRBJ1-6; no clear D gene. The CDR3 region is CASSSPVGNSPLHF. The CDR3 nucleotides read TGTGCCAGCAGCTCCCCTGTGGGGAATTCACCCCTCCACTTT.